This T cell receptor (beta chain) was identified in a study of OX40 agonist ivuxolimab in advanced cancers. As for the study in general: Dose-escalation patients were diagnosed with hepatocellular carcinoma, melanoma, renal cell cancer or head and neck cancer. Enrollees could have had prior anti-PD-1, anti-PD-L1 or anti-CTLA-4 therapy, which 40% to 45% had received.

The study's findings and limits: On average, a greater number of expanded clones characterised CD8+ T cells relative to CD4+. Normalized expansion of T-cell clones was also low for some nonresponders.

Germline CDR1 and CDR2: GTSNPN and SVGIG (reference sequence). V gave up 5 bases and J gave up 4 bases; unmatched junction bases: 6. The CDR3 contains 15 residues. Comments on this clone: What it binds is not known.

The table came from immunoSEQ multiplex PCR; TCRdb's copy has only in-frame clones and leaves some out. There are 40,000 to 60,000 clones in the sample; around 93% occur only once, and around 25% lies in the top ten. Sequencing was performed on CD4+ or CD8+ T cells sorted from blood, taken in a trial of the OX40 agonist ivuxolimab. This clonotype originated in an adult with an advanced solid tumor such as melanoma, head and neck, liver or kidney cancer. The chain employs TRBV30 and TRBJ2-3, with 13 bases identical to TRBD2. The CDR3 reads CAWSRLAGGPDTQYF. The DNA for the CDR3 is TGTGCCTGGTCCCGACTAGCGGGAGGCCCAGATACGCAGTATTTT. The full variable domain, completed using reference TRBV30 and TRBJ2-3, is SQTIHQWPATLVQPVGSPLSLECTVEGTSNPNLYWYRQAAGRGLQLLFYSVGIGQISSEVPQNLSASRPQDRQFILSSKKLLLSDSGFYLCAWSRLAGGPDTQYFGPGTRLTVL.